These T cell receptor beta chains were read from a single sample in a study of molecular identifiers for immune sequencing clone quantification. In TCRdb, the PCR reads were re-called with MiXCR into one record per CDR3 protein. The sample gives about 12,000 distinct CDR3 sequences, roughly 18% of which show up once; 1.5% is in the top ten. Material: naive CD8+ T cells from blood, with Jurkat cell RNA spiked in. The origin of the receptors is a human donor in good health. Some libraries in this study had Jurkat cell RNA spiked in. The CDR3 runs from the conserved cysteine through the conserved F or W. A D gene is named only where the DNA matches it firmly. Not every row has a clone size; where given, it reads once, few, many or a size class.

j_call clone_size d_call v_call cdr3_aa cdr3_nt
TRBJ1-1 many . TRBV7-9 CASSLYNAEAFF TGTGCCAGCAGCTTATACAACGCTGAAGCTTTCTTT
TRBJ1-1 medium-sized TRBD1 TRBV6-2/TRBV6-3 CASSNIKFGTGTGGSNTEAFF TGTGCCAGCAGTAATATTAAGTTCGGCACCGGGACAGGGGGCAGTAACACTGAAGCTTTCTTT
TRBJ2-3 medium-sized TRBD2 TRBV20-1 CSARDMGEGRIDTQYF TGCAGTGCTAGAGATATGGGGGAGGGGAGGATAGATACGCAGTATTTT
TRBJ1-2 medium-sized . TRBV30 CAWWLKGDSYGYTF TGTGCCTGGTGGCTGAAAGGTGATAGCTATGGCTACACCTTC
TRBJ2-7 many . TRBV13 CASSSVYGEQYF TGTGCCAGCAGCTCAGTATACGGGGAGCAGTACTTC
TRBJ2-5 many . TRBV7-6 CASSLAGIQETQYF TGTGCCAGCAGCTTAGCGGGTATTCAAGAGACCCAGTACTTC
TRBJ2-3 few TRBD1 TRBV11-3 CASSSPQQGVTDTQYF TGTGCCAGCAGCTCACCACAGCAGGGGGTTACAGATACGCAGTATTTT
TRBJ2-1 . . TRBV4-1 CASSQDAGYDEQFF TGCGCCAGCAGCCAAGATGCGGGGTACGATGAGCAGTTCTTC
TRBJ2-7 medium-sized TRBD2 TRBV27 CASSLLAGSSYEQYF TGTGCCAGCAGTCTTCTAGCGGGGAGTTCCTACGAGCAGTACTTC
TRBJ2-1 . . TRBV7-9 CASSSDGAEGIF TGTGCCAGCAGCTCAGACGGTGCGGAGGGGATCTTC
TRBJ2-5 medium-sized . TRBV5-1 CASSLLRGVRETQYF TGCGCCAGCAGCTTGTTAAGGGGGGTACGAGAGACCCAGTACTTC